The clone carrying this TCR beta chain is classed as medium-sized. Antigen: not known. TCRdb re-analysed the reads in MiXCR, keeping a single row per CDR3 protein. The sample comprises 7,500 to 8,500 distinct CDR3 sequences, approximately 19% of which are singletons, and around 1.5% rests with the top ten. This entry comes from a study of liver allograft versus peripheral blood T cells. Study as a whole: The authors compared T cell receptor repertoires in transplanted livers with those in the peripheral blood of recipients. Findings and caveats of the study: Reported data describe T cell receptor repertoires within liver allografts as differing from those in peripheral blood.

The CDR3 is 13 residues long. CDR1 is LNHDA and CDR2 is SQIVND in the germline V gene (reference sequence). Trimming removed 5 bases at V and 4 bases at J, with 11 bases between. This TCR was recovered from a human patient who had a liver transplant. A subset of T cells may come from the graft donor. The chain is built from TRBV19 and TRBJ1-2, with D hard to call. The CDR3 region has the DNA TGTGCCAGTAGTCGGGAATTCATCTATGGCTACACCTTC. Amino acid sequence: CASSREFIYGYTF.